The 28 T cell receptor beta chains presented below share a single source sample, sequenced in a study of OX40 agonist ivuxolimab in advanced cancers. Sequencing was performed with immunoSEQ multiplex PCR; in TCRdb, only in-frame clones are kept and a portion is missing. The table records more than 6,500 clones, roughly 73% of them present only once. The material was CD4+ or CD8+ T cells sorted from blood, obtained in a trial of the OX40 agonist ivuxolimab. The receptors shown here come from an adult with an advanced solid tumor such as melanoma, head and neck, liver or kidney cancer.

The chain joins TRBV27 to TRBJ1-1; no definite D call. Germline loops: CDR1 MNHEY, CDR2 SMNVEV (reference sequence). The ends were cut back, 5 bases at V and 1 base at J, with 8 bases in the middle. The CDR3 covers 13 residues. CDR3 protein: CASSLTGNTEAFF. CDR3 DNA: TGTGCCAGCAGTCTGACGGGGAACACTGAAGCTTTCTTT.

The V and J genes are TRBV7-3 and TRBJ2-7; D assignment may be TRBD1 or TRBD2 (5 bases each). The CDR3 consists of 14 residues. The germline CDR1 and CDR2 sequences are SGHTA and FQGTGA. Trimming shortened V by 5 bases and J by 7 bases, and 18 bases separated the two germline ends. The CDR3 reads CASSPGTGTREQYF. The CDR3 DNA is TGTGCCAGCAGCCCTGGGACGGGTACTAGGGAGCAGTACTTC.

CDR3 coding DNA: TGTGCCAGCAGTTTAGCCGCGAGACGGCCCCAGCATTTT. Encoded protein: CASSLAARRPQHF. This chain joins TRBV6-5 and TRBJ1-5; D is ambiguous. CDR3 length: 13 residues. Germline CDR1 reads MNHEY; CDR2 reads SVGAGI. Trimming shortened V by 4 bases and J by 9 bases, and 13 bases separated the two germline ends.

This CDR3 is CASSWETYEQYF. The CDR3 DNA sequence: TGTGCCAGCAGCTGGGAGACCTACGAGCAGTACTTC. The chain has TRBV7-9 and TRBJ2-7, with D perhaps TRBD2 (5 bases). The CDR3 has 12 amino acids. Germline CDR1 reads SEHNR; CDR2 reads FQNEAQ (reference sequence). Between the trimmed V and J ends, which lost 4 bases and 2 bases, there was a span of 6 bases. The entire variable domain, with the rest obtained from reference TRBV7-9 and TRBJ2-7, is as follows: DTGVSQNPRHKITKRGQNVTFRCDPISEHNRLYWYRQTLGQGPEFLTYFQNEAQLEKSRLLSDRFSAERPKGSFSTLEIQRTEQGDSAMYLCASSWETYEQYFGPGTRLTVT.

By sample fraction, this clone is medium-sized. The V gene is TRBV27, the J gene TRBJ2-7, with D possibly being TRBD2 (7 bases). This CDR3 has 16 residues. Germline assignment: CDR1 MNHEY and CDR2 SMNVEV (reference sequence). The ends were cut back, 3 bases at V and 0 bases at J, with 15 bases in the middle. CDR3 sequence reads: CASSFLRGGSSYEQYF. In nucleotides, the CDR3 is TGTGCCAGCAGTTTCCTCAGGGGCGGGAGCTCCTACGAGCAGTACTTC.

The chain links TRBV7-9 to TRBJ1-2; D remains ambiguous. Germline lookup yields CDR1 SEHNR and CDR2 FQNEAQ (reference sequence). The CDR3 is 12 residues long. The germline V and J ends were trimmed by 1 base and 2 bases, with 2 bases remaining between them. The CDR3 nucleotides are TGTGCCAGCAGCTTAGGGAACTATGGCTACACCTTC. Translating gives CASSLGNYGYTF.

The rearrangement joins TRBV7-8 to TRBJ1-4; D gene unclear. This CDR3 contains 15 residues. Germline CDR1 and CDR2: SGHVS and FQNEAQ. V lost 2 bases and J 7 bases, leaving 14 bases between the germline ends. The CDR3 DNA is TGTGCCAGCAGCTTATCGCCCACGGGGAGTGAAAAACTGTTTTTT. It specifies CASSLSPTGSEKLFF.

The chain is built from TRBV9 and TRBJ1-2, with 7 bases lining up with TRBD1. Looked up from germline, CDR1 is SGDLS and CDR2 is YYNGEE. Trimming at V came to 4 bases and at J to 8 bases, leaving 14 bases not matched to a gene. This CDR3 has 15 amino acids. CDR3 residues: CASSPGGQGVGGYTF. The CDR3 nucleotides are TGTGCCAGCAGCCCCGGCGGGCAGGGGGTTGGCGGCTACACCTTC.

The rearrangement links TRBV11-2 to TRBJ2-1; 7 bases line up with TRBD2. CDR1 is SGHAT, CDR2 FQNNGV, per germline. The CDR3 consists of 15 residues. Germline trimming cut 6 bases from V and 7 bases from J; bases unmatched to any gene: 12. CDR3 in DNA: TGTGCCAGCAGTCTTGACGGGAGGTTGGCTAATGAGCAGTTCTTC. Protein: CASSLDGRLANEQFF.

This sequence joins TRBV19 and TRBJ2-7; possibly TRBD1 or TRBD2 for D (8 bases each). The CDR3 covers 14 residues. Between the trimmed V and J ends, which lost 9 bases and 3 bases, there was a span of 18 bases. Germline assignment: CDR1 LNHDA and CDR2 SQIVND (reference sequence). The CDR3 protein is CASGRGTGYYEQYF. The CDR3 DNA reads TGTGCCAGCGGGAGGGGGACAGGATACTACGAGCAGTACTTC.

This chain uses TRBV4-3 with TRBJ1-1; TRBD1 might be the D (5 bases). Germline CDR1 LGHNA, CDR2 YSLEER. The CDR3 loop spans 17 amino acids. The CDR3 loop is CGSSQDPPGRGRTEAFF. For the CDR3, the DNA is TGCGGTAGCAGCCAAGATCCCCCAGGGAGAGGACGGACTGAAGCTTTCTTT.

The chain links TRBV7-2 to TRBJ2-1, with TRBD2 as a possible D gene (5 bases). V was trimmed by 4 bases and J by 7 bases, leaving 17 bases between them. Germline CDR1 and CDR2: SGHTA and FQGNSA. The CDR3 loop spans 15 amino acids. CDR3: CASSSPMRVPNEQFF. The CDR3 nucleotides read TGTGCCAGCAGCTCCCCCATGCGGGTGCCGAATGAGCAGTTCTTC.

The CDR3: CASSVGLAGSNEQFF. CDR3 coding DNA: TGTGCCAGCAGCGTAGGACTAGCCGGGTCAAATGAGCAGTTCTTC. The rearrangement links TRBV9 to TRBJ2-1; 7 positions match TRBD2. Germline V gene sequence: CDR1 SGDLS, CDR2 YYNGEE. This CDR3 comprises 15 residues. Unmatched junction bases numbered 7, after V lost 0 bases and J lost 7 bases.

This clone is medium-sized by share. The chain couples TRBV2 to TRBJ2-5; D not resolved. Trimming stripped 1 base from V and 3 bases from J, with 9 bases between. The germline V gene has CDR1 SNHLY and CDR2 FYNNEI. The CDR3 runs to 14 residues. As DNA, the CDR3 is TGTGCCAGCAGTGAAGAAGATTTCAAAGAGACCCAGTACTTC. It yields the protein CASSEEDFKETQYF.

The chain uses TRBV9 and TRBJ2-7; 12 bases map to TRBD2. The germline gives CDR1 SGDLS, CDR2 YYNGEE. V shed 4 bases, J shed 3 bases, and the junction held 14 bases outside the gene matches. This CDR3 is built from 18 residues. CDR3 DNA sequence: TGTGCCAGCAGCCTCTCGACTAGCGGGGGCCCCCCTGGCTACGAGCAGTACTTC. Amino acid sequence: CASSLSTSGGPPGYEQYF.

V gene TRBV9 combines with J gene TRBJ2-7, with 7 bases matching TRBD1. The germline gives CDR1 SGDLS, CDR2 YYNGEE. V gave up 0 bases and J gave up 5 bases; unmatched junction bases: 5. The CDR3 length is 14 residues. The CDR3 DNA sequence: TGTGCCAGCAGCGTAGGGGACAGAGGCGACGAGCAGTACTTC. It encodes CASSVGDRGDEQYF.

The rearrangement uses TRBV18 and TRBJ2-1; TRBD2 matches 11 bases. The CDR3 runs 15 residues. The V gene's germline CDR1 is KGHSH and CDR2 LQKENI. V gave up 8 bases and J gave up 8 bases; unmatched junction bases: 11. The CDR3 DNA reads TGTGCCAGCCCATGGACGACTAGCGGGATCGATGAGCAGTTCTTC. It specifies CASPWTTSGIDEQFF.

The chain links TRBV7-2 to TRBJ2-7; 7 bases agree with TRBD2. The CDR3 consists of 14 residues. From germline, CDR1 is SGHTA and CDR2 FQGNSA. V was clipped by 6 bases and J by 6 bases; unmatched bases: 11. The CDR3 DNA follows: TGTGCCAGCAGTCGATCCGGCGGGAGCGGCGAGCAGTACTTC. Protein product: CASSRSGGSGEQYF.

This clone came up a few times. This chain connects TRBV7-2 to TRBJ2-7; 7 nucleotides line up with TRBD1. The germline V gene encodes CDR1 SGHTA and CDR2 FQGNSA. J gave up 4 bases and V 4 bases, and 10 bases lay outside the gene matches. The CDR3 covers 15 residues. The CDR3 sequence is CASSSVRDSAYEQYF. Here the CDR3 DNA reads TGTGCCAGCAGCTCGGTCCGGGACAGCGCATACGAGCAGTACTTC.

This clone was recorded a few times. The chain is built from TRBV4-3 and TRBJ2-1, with 7 bases fitting TRBD1. V trimming: 0 bases; J trimming: 6 bases; junction bases outside the gene matches: 5. Germline V gene data show CDR1 as LGHNA and CDR2 as YSLEER. This CDR3 spans 15 amino acids. CDR3 sequence reads: CASSQDPAGGNEQFF. The CDR3 DNA follows: TGCGCCAGCAGCCAAGATCCGGCAGGGGGCAATGAGCAGTTCTTC.

The rearrangement joins TRBV5-6 to TRBJ2-4; 7 nucleotides agree with TRBD1. The trim removed 4 bases at V and 1 base at J, leaving 2 bases unmatched. This CDR3 has 14 amino acids. Germline CDR1 and CDR2: SGHDT and YYEEEE. The CDR3 nucleotides are TGTGCCAGCAGCCCGACAGGGGCCAAAAACATTCAGTACTTC. As protein: CASSPTGAKNIQYF. Supplemented by reference TRBV5-6 and TRBJ2-4, the full variable domain reads DAGVTQSPTHLIKTRGQQVTLRCSPKSGHDTVSWYQQALGQGPQFIFQYYEEEERQRGNFPDRFSGHQFPNYSSELNVNALLLGDSALYLCASSPTGAKNIQYFGAGTRLSVL.

This clone was observed a single time. The chain uses TRBV9 and TRBJ1-1; no clear D. The V gene lost 0 bases and the J gene lost 0 bases, with 15 bases spanning the gap. CDR1 is SGDLS and CDR2 is YYNGEE in the germline V gene. CDR3 length equals 17 residues. CDR3 sequence reads: CASSVVVGGVLNTEAFF. CDR3 coding DNA: TGTGCCAGCAGCGTAGTAGTCGGCGGGGTACTGAACACTGAAGCTTTCTTT.

This clone was counted between two and nine times. The rearrangement joins TRBV4-1 to TRBJ2-7, with a possible D match to TRBD2 (5 bases). Germline V gene lookup returns CDR1 MGHRA and CDR2 YSYEKL. V dropped 3 bases and J dropped 5 bases, with 11 bases sitting between them. The CDR3 contains 13 residues. CDR3 loop: CASSHPGGNEQYF. The DNA for the CDR3 is TGCGCCAGCAGCCATCCTGGAGGCAACGAGCAGTACTTC.

This clone was seen a few times. This rearrangement joins TRBV4-1 to TRBJ2-3, with D unresolved. Trimming removed 1 base from V and 5 bases from J, with 13 bases in between. This CDR3 is built from 15 residues. The germline gives CDR1 MGHRA, CDR2 YSYEKL. DNA of the CDR3: TGCGCCAGCAGCCAAGGAAGGTTGATGGGAGATACGCAGTATTTT. It specifies CASSQGRLMGDTQYF.

CDR3 amino acids: CASSFWTSGVADTQYF. The CDR3, as DNA: TGTGCCAGCAGCTTCTGGACTAGCGGTGTCGCAGATACGCAGTATTTT. The genes are TRBV5-6 and TRBJ2-3, with TRBD2 identical over 10 bases. The CDR3 contains 16 residues. The germline V gene encodes CDR1 SGHDT and CDR2 YYEEEE. V shed 2 bases, J shed 4 bases, and the junction held 7 bases outside the gene matches.

The chain combines TRBV5-5 with TRBJ1-2, with a weak D call TRBD1 (6 bases). V lost 4 bases to trimming and J lost 4 bases, with 17 bases between them. The CDR3 is 15 residues long. CDR1 is SGHKS and CDR2 is YYEKEE in the germline V gene (reference sequence). CDR3 protein: CASSNLEGGGYGYTF. The CDR3 DNA follows: TGTGCCAGCAGCAACCTGGAAGGGGGTGGCTATGGCTACACCTTC.

The sample holds many counts of this clone. The chain joins TRBV27 to TRBJ2-1, with 9 positions matching TRBD1. After removal of 2 bases from V and 0 bases from J, the junction contained 2 bases not matched to a gene. Germline values: CDR1 MNHEY, CDR2 SMNVEV (reference sequence). This CDR3 region has 16 residues. This CDR3 is CASSLGQGSSYNEQFF. Here the CDR3 DNA reads TGTGCCAGCAGTTTAGGACAGGGGAGCTCCTACAATGAGCAGTTCTTC.

The V and J genes are TRBV7-9 and TRBJ2-7; TRBD2 might be the D (6 bases). The CDR3 extends over 11 amino acids. The germline CDR1 and CDR2 sequences are SEHNR and FQNEAQ (reference sequence). V was shortened by 6 bases and J by 6 bases, with 9 bases between the two germline ends. Written as DNA, the CDR3 is TGTGCCAGCAGTGGGGGAGGCGAGCAGTACTTC. Protein product: CASSGGGEQYF.